This section outlines one TCR beta chain sequence together with its context. Antigen specificity is unknown. TCRdb reanalysed the PCR reads using MiXCR and keeps one entry per CDR3 protein. The sample carries about 640,000 distinct CDR3 sequences, just under 20% recorded once. The sample comes from a study of molecular identifiers for immune sequencing clone quantification. Overall study context: Sequencing covered four of five parts into which replicate RNA from about 20,000 or 100,000 naive CD8 cells was split.

The CDR3 totals 16 residues. Trimming removed 2 bases from V and 6 bases from J, with 16 bases in between. Per the germline V gene, CDR1 is MNHEY and CDR2 is SMNVEV (reference sequence). As CD8+CD4-CCR7+CD45RA+ cells, naive CD8 T cells were sorted. Study-level results: The study reportedly detected spiked Jurkat TCR RNA from one cell among over 950,000 naive cells.

The TCR sequence derives from a human donor in good health. Some libraries in this study had Jurkat cell RNA spiked in. This sequence joins TRBV27 and TRBJ2-2; D call uncertain. Sequencing was carried out using naive CD8+ T cells from blood, with Jurkat cell RNA spiked in. Subset: FACS-sorted CD8+CD4-CCR7+CD45RA+ naive T cells. The CDR3 nucleotides are TGTGCCAGCAGTTTAGCCCCCGTGGAGTTTCCCGGGGAGCTGTTTTTT. It encodes CASSLAPVEFPGELFF.